Listed here are 4 T cell receptor beta chains from one sample, sequenced in a study of blood T cell repertoires in COVID-19. The assay was immunoSEQ multiplex PCR, and TCRdb's table has in-frame clones only and misses some. In the table there are more than 100,000 clones, over 75% of which are singletons. Material for sequencing was peripheral blood. The receptors were gathered from a man aged 80 or over with acute or convalescent COVID-19.

J is TRBJ2-7 and V is TRBV7-8; 10 positions match TRBD1. Germline loops: CDR1 SGHVS, CDR2 FQNEAQ. The CDR3 runs to 17 residues. The ends lost 0 bases at V and 0 bases at J; junction bases unmatched: 5. CDR3 protein: CASSLALGTGDSYEQYF. CDR3 in DNA: TGTGCCAGCAGCTTAGCGCTCGGGACAGGGGACTCCTACGAGCAGTACTTC.

The rearrangement uses TRBV12-2 and TRBJ2-3; whether TRBD2, the table's D call, matches the DNA was not checked. TRBV12-2 constitutes a pseudogene. CDR3 size: 16 residues. The CDR3 sequence is CASRLVGSGRLDTQYF. Written as DNA, the CDR3 is TGTGCAAGTCGCTTAGTGGGCAGCGGGAGGTTAGATACGCAGTATTTT.

The rearrangement links TRBV6-5 to TRBJ2-5; the D gene is possibly TRBD1 (5 bases). Germline CDR1 is MNHEY and CDR2 is SVGAGI. V dropped 8 bases and J dropped 5 bases, with 12 bases sitting between them. The CDR3 covers 12 residues. The DNA for the CDR3 is TGTGCCAGCGGCAATAGGGGCGAGACCCAGTACTTC. It translates to CASGNRGETQYF.

V is TRBV3-1 (or the pseudogene TRBV3-2) and J is TRBJ1-2, with no clear D. The CDR3 totals 13 residues. Germline V lookup: CDR1 LGHDT, CDR2 YNNKEL (reference sequence). V lost 1 base and J lost 13, with 16 bases in between. CDR3 amino acids: CASSQGPVQRATF. The DNA of the CDR3 is TGTGCCAGCAGCCAAGGTCCAGTACAGAGGGCCACCTTC.